The 27 T cell receptor beta chains given below trace back to one sample, sequenced in a study of T cell responses to AZD1222 COVID-19 vaccine. Some clones are missing from TCRdb's copy, which holds only in-frame ones; the method was immunoSEQ multiplex PCR. The table includes approximately 120,000 clones, 89% detected once. Sequenced material: peripheral blood, taken on day 0 of AZD1222 vaccination. The source of these receptors is an adult in good health.

The chain employs TRBV5-5 and TRBJ1-4; no definite D call. The germline CDR1 and CDR2 sequences are SGHKS and YYEKEE (reference sequence). The V end was cut by 1 base, the J end by 5 bases, with 6 bases between. The CDR3 loop spans 13 amino acids. CDR3 region: CASSLIGNEKLFF. The CDR3, as DNA: TGTGCCAGCAGCTTGATAGGGAATGAAAAACTGTTTTTT.

The chain links TRBV7-9 to TRBJ2-7; maybe TRBD1 (5 bases). Per the germline V gene, CDR1 is SEHNR and CDR2 is FQNEAQ (reference sequence). This CDR3 is built from 13 residues. Trimming stripped 4 bases from V and 4 bases from J, with 11 bases between. The CDR3 coding sequence is TGTGCCAGCAGCTCGGACACAATGTACGAGCAGTACTTC. Its protein product is CASSSDTMYEQYF.

The chain joins TRBV2 to TRBJ1-5; D gene ambiguous. This CDR3 has 14 residues. Germline loops: CDR1 SNHLY, CDR2 FYNNEI. Trimming took off 2 bases at V and 5 bases at J, with 10 bases between the two ends. The CDR3 region is CASSESTEYQPQHF. The CDR3 nucleotides are TGTGCCAGCAGTGAAAGCACCGAGTATCAGCCCCAGCATTTT. Drawing the rest from reference TRBV2 and TRBJ1-5, the complete variable domain is EPEVTQTPSHQVTQMGQEVILRCVPISNHLYFYWYRQILGQKVEFLVSFYNNEISEKSEIFDDQFSVERPDGSNFTLKIRSTKLEDSAMYFCASSESTEYQPQHFGDGTRLSIL.

The chain joins TRBV6-5 to TRBJ1-1, with 10 bases matching TRBD1. CDR1 MNHEY and CDR2 SVGAGI come from the germline V gene. The CDR3 is 13 amino acids. The V segment lost 8 bases and the J segment 11 bases; nucleotides outside the gene matches: 11. The CDR3 loop reads CASADRGRRGAFF. As DNA, the CDR3 is TGTGCCAGCGCAGACAGGGGGCGCAGGGGGGCTTTCTTT.

V is TRBV10-3 and J is TRBJ1-1; 9 nucleotides align to TRBD1. V shed 7 bases and J 9 bases; nucleotides not matched to a gene: 6. The CDR3 extends over 12 amino acids. Germline lookup yields CDR1 ENHRY and CDR2 SYGVKD. The CDR3 coding sequence is TGTGCCATCATAGAGGGGACAGGGAAAGCTTTCTTT. This sequence encodes CAIIEGTGKAFF.

The chain uses TRBV6-6 and TRBJ1-6; D remains ambiguous. The CDR3 contains 14 residues. Trimming shortened V by 8 bases and J by 7 bases, and 15 bases separated the two germline ends. CDR1 is MNHNY and CDR2 is SVGAGI in the germline V gene (reference sequence). The CDR3 reads CASQSGLQNSPLHF. The CDR3 DNA reads as TGTGCCAGCCAAAGCGGACTTCAGAATTCACCCCTCCACTTT.

The genes are TRBV4-3 and TRBJ2-5; the D gene is possibly TRBD1 (6 bases). CDR1 is LGHNA and CDR2 is YSLEER in the germline V gene. The CDR3 consists of 14 residues. Trimming cost V 1 base and J 2 bases, with 8 bases left between them. The CDR3 loop is CASSQADRQETQYF. The CDR3 DNA reads as TGCGCCAGCAGCCAAGCGGACAGACAAGAGACCCAGTACTTC.

V is TRBV7-4 and J is TRBJ2-1, with TRBD2 matching over 11 bases. Germline-derived CDR1 and CDR2 are SGHVT and SQSDAQ. V shed 7 bases and J 5 bases; nucleotides not matched to a gene: 7. The CDR3 is made up of 15 amino acids. The CDR3 sequence is CASTSGTSGNNEQFF. The CDR3 DNA sequence: TGTGCCAGCACCTCCGGGACTAGCGGTAACAATGAGCAGTTCTTC.

This clone was observed once. The chain links TRBV6-2 or TRBV6-3 to TRBJ2-3; 10 nucleotides match TRBD1. After removal of 4 bases from V and 4 bases from J, the junction contained 8 bases not matched to a gene. The CDR3 runs to 16 residues. Germline values: CDR1 MNHEY, CDR2 SVGEGT. CDR3 DNA: TGTGCCAGCAGTTCCCGACAGGGGGCGCACCCAGATACGCAGTATTTT. Its translation: CASSSRQGAHPDTQYF.

The rearrangement links TRBV2 to TRBJ2-3; no firm D call. V lost 5 bases, J lost 5 bases, and 8 bases lay in between. The CDR3 is 12 residues long. Germline V CDR1 and CDR2: SNHLY, FYNNEI. CDR3: CASSMTGDTQYF. Written as DNA, the CDR3 is TGTGCCAGCAGTATGACCGGAGATACGCAGTATTTT.

J is TRBJ1-3 and V is TRBV4-2; tentative D call: TRBD1 (5 bases). With 0 bases removed from V and 0 bases from J, the gap between germline ends came to 9 bases. Germline CDR1 LGHNA, CDR2 YNFKEQ. The CDR3 consists of 16 residues. This CDR3 is CASSQEGVFSGNTIYF. CDR3 bases: TGTGCCAGCAGCCAAGAAGGGGTGTTCTCTGGAAACACCATATATTTT.

This clone was detected many times. This chain uses TRBV15 with TRBJ2-2; possibly TRBD1 for D (6 bases). Germline CDR1 reads LNHNV; CDR2 reads YYDKDF (reference sequence). Trimming cost V 4 bases and J 1 base, with 10 bases left between them. This CDR3 has 15 amino acids. Here the CDR3 DNA reads TGTGCCACCAGCATATCAGGGGAGAACACCGGGGAGCTGTTTTTT. Amino acid sequence: CATSISGENTGELFF.

This chain uses TRBV15 with TRBJ1-2; D remains ambiguous. Germline CDR1 is LNHNV and CDR2 is YYDKDF (reference sequence). Trimming took 0 bases from V and 3 from J, leaving 14 bases between them. CDR3 length: 16 residues. CDR3 loop: CATSRDNPALDYGYTF. CDR3 nucleotide sequence: TGTGCCACCAGCAGAGATAACCCAGCACTCGACTATGGCTACACCTTC.

The chain carries TRBV27 and TRBJ2-7; perhaps D is TRBD1 or TRBD2 (5 bases each). CDR1 is MNHEY and CDR2 is SMNVEV in the germline V gene (reference sequence). Trimming removed 6 bases from V and 1 base from J, with 16 bases in between. The CDR3 sequence is 15 residues long. In DNA, the CDR3 is TGTGCCAGCAGAGGGACGGATAAAGGATCCTACGAGCAGTACTTC. This codes for CASRGTDKGSYEQYF.

The chain carries TRBV6-5 and TRBJ2-5, with 9 bases that match TRBD2. The CDR3 has 13 residues. CDR1 is MNHEY and CDR2 is SVGAGI in the germline V gene. Trimming cost V 6 bases and J 5 bases; bases outside gene matches: 4. The CDR3 nucleotides read TGTGCCAGCAGGAGGGCGGGGGGGGAGACCCAGTACTTC. Translated, it gives CASRRAGGETQYF.

The chain recombines TRBV11-2 with TRBJ1-6; D gene ambiguous. Trimming shortened V by 6 bases and J by 5 bases, and 17 bases separated the two germline ends. The CDR3 has 16 amino acids. The germline CDR1 and CDR2 sequences are SGHAT and FQNNGV. CDR3 residues: CASRSTAGFDNSPLHF. In DNA form, the CDR3 reads TGTGCCAGCAGATCCACGGCTGGGTTTGATAATTCACCCCTCCACTTT.

The V and J genes are TRBV7-8 and TRBJ1-1; TRBD1 is a possible D gene (6 bases). V lost 2 bases and J 1 base, leaving 14 bases between the germline ends. The germline V gene encodes CDR1 SGHVS and CDR2 FQNEAQ. The CDR3 length is 16 residues. In nucleotides, the CDR3 is TGTGCCAGCAGCTTAAGGGGGTATAGGGCGAACACTGAAGCTTTCTTT. Translated, it gives CASSLRGYRANTEAFF.

The CDR3 nucleotides are TGTGCCAGCAGCTTAGGGGAGTTGACTGAAGCTTTCTTT. It specifies CASSLGELTEAFF. The chain uses TRBV11-2 and TRBJ1-1; unclear D gene. The CDR3 consists of 13 residues. Germline CDR1 reads SGHAT; CDR2 reads FQNNGV. The germline V and J ends were trimmed by 1 base and 5 bases, with 8 bases remaining between them.

The CDR3 DNA is TGTGCCAGCAGCTTAGTAGCGGACATCAATCAGCCCCAGCATTTT. This encodes CASSLVADINQPQHF. This chain connects TRBV7-6 to TRBJ1-5, with D possibly TRBD1 on 5 matching bases. Per the germline V gene, CDR1 is SGHVS and CDR2 is FNYEAQ. V was clipped by 1 base and J by 3 bases, with 10 bases between them. CDR3 length: 15 residues.

The chain employs TRBV6-5 and TRBJ2-5; 13 bases are a match to TRBD2. With V trimmed by 2 bases and J by 5 bases, 2 bases remained unmatched. The CDR3 has 15 amino acids. Germline V gene lookup returns CDR1 MNHEY and CDR2 SVGAGI. CDR3 sequence: CASSYGTSGVETQYF. The CDR3 DNA follows: TGTGCCAGCAGTTACGGGACTAGCGGGGTGGAGACCCAGTACTTC.

The chain couples TRBV21-1 to TRBJ2-2. TRBV21-1 is shown as a pseudogene. The CDR3 runs 17 residues. The CDR3 region is CASSPRHGTANTGELFF. The CDR3 nucleotides read TGTGCCAGCAGCCCTCGTCACGGGACCGCGAACACCGGGGAGCTGTTTTTT.

V gene TRBV6-2 or TRBV6-3 combines with J gene TRBJ2-2, with a possible D match to TRBD1 (6 bases). Per the germline V gene, CDR1 is MNHEY and CDR2 is SVGEGT. V was clipped by 2 bases and J by 5 bases, with 15 bases between them. CDR3 size: 16 residues. The CDR3 DNA is TGTGCCAGCAGTTACCGGAACAGGGTAGTTACCGGGGAGCTGTTTTTT. Its protein product is CASSYRNRVVTGELFF.

The gene calls are TRBV28 and TRBJ1-3; 7 bases fit TRBD1. Unmatched junction bases numbered 6, after V lost 3 bases and J lost 4 bases. Germline loops: CDR1 MDHEN, CDR2 SYDVKM. The CDR3 has 15 amino acids. The CDR3 protein is CASSLTGQRGNTIYF. The DNA for the CDR3 is TGTGCCAGCAGTTTGACAGGGCAGCGGGGAAACACCATATATTTT.

The V and J genes are TRBV28 and TRBJ2-7, with TRBD1 matching over 9 bases. Germline V gene data show CDR1 as MDHEN and CDR2 as SYDVKM. Trimming cost V 1 base and J 6 bases; bases outside gene matches: 10. The CDR3 has 16 amino acids. The DNA of the CDR3 is TGTGCCAGCAGTTTATCCTATGTGGGACAGGGTTTCGAGCAGTACTTC. Translation gives CASSLSYVGQGFEQYF.

The CDR3 loop is CASSLARGVTGGYTF. DNA of the CDR3: TGTGCCAGCAGCTTAGCGCGTGGGGTGACGGGTGGCTACACCTTC. This chain links TRBV7-8 with TRBJ1-2; D gene unclear. Trimming shortened V by 0 bases and J by 7 bases, and 15 bases separated the two germline ends. This CDR3 is built from 15 residues. Germline CDR1 SGHVS, CDR2 FQNEAQ.

This clone showed up just once. The chain links TRBV29-1 to TRBJ1-1; 9 bases line up with TRBD1. Germline V CDR1 and CDR2: SQVTM, ANQGSEA. The CDR3 is made up of 13 amino acids. Germline trimming cut 5 bases from V and 8 bases from J; bases unmatched to any gene: 9. CDR3 residues: CSVQPRTGAEAFF. CDR3 in DNA: TGCAGCGTTCAACCTAGGACAGGGGCCGAAGCTTTCTTT.

The J gene is TRBJ1-3, the V gene TRBV30, with 10 bases that match TRBD1. The J segment lost 15 bases and the V segment lost 0 bases, leaving 8 bases of the junction unmatched. This CDR3 region has 13 residues. CDR1 and CDR2 from the germline V gene are GTSNPN and SVGIG (reference sequence). The chain's CDR3 is CAWSVTGTGEAYF. The CDR3, as DNA: TGTGCCTGGAGTGTTACCGGGACAGGGGAAGCATATTTT.